One sample yielded the 30 T cell receptor beta chains listed below, sequenced in a study of CD4+ T cells in melanoma. Here immunoSEQ multiplex PCR was the method, and the copy in TCRdb shows in-frame clones only, minus some. The table lists over 130,000 clones, 80% to 95% of them singletons. The receptors shown here come from a human donor with melanoma.

The chain has TRBV27 and TRBJ1-2; tentatively, D is TRBD1 (6 bases). CDR1 MNHEY and CDR2 SMNVEV come from the germline V gene (reference sequence). V was shortened by 6 bases and J by 4 bases, with 12 bases between the two germline ends. This CDR3 comprises 13 residues. The CDR3 DNA sequence: TGTGCCAGCAGCCCGGGACAACTCTATGGCTACACCTTC. Translated: CASSPGQLYGYTF.

This clone was seen a handful of times. The genes are TRBV6-5 and TRBJ2-2; D is uncertain. Germline V CDR1 and CDR2: MNHEY, SVGAGI. The CDR3 runs 14 residues. The ends were cut back, 2 bases at V and 6 bases at J, with 10 bases in the middle. The CDR3 sequence: CASSYVGSAGELFF. CDR3 nucleotide sequence: TGTGCCAGCAGTTACGTAGGGTCCGCCGGGGAGCTGTTTTTT.

This clone was seen a single time. In DNA, the CDR3 is TGCGCCAGCAGCTTGTTAGCGGGGGGGCCTAATGAGCAGTTCTTC. It specifies CASSLLAGGPNEQFF. J is TRBJ2-1 and V is TRBV5-1, with TRBD2 identical over 11 bases. Trimming removed 1 base from V and 7 bases from J; junction bases left unmatched: 4. This CDR3 is built from 15 residues. Germline CDR1 reads SGHRS; CDR2 reads YFSETQ.

The gene calls are TRBV5-5 and TRBJ2-7, with 7 bases identical to TRBD1. The CDR3 runs to 14 residues. Per the germline V gene, CDR1 is SGHKS and CDR2 is YYEKEE (reference sequence). J was trimmed by 6 bases and V by 3 bases; bases with no gene match: 9. The CDR3: CASSWSLQGREQYF. The CDR3 DNA follows: TGTGCCAGCAGCTGGAGCCTACAGGGGCGCGAGCAGTACTTC.

DNA of the CDR3: TGTGCCAGCAGTGACTCGTGGGGGGATACGCAGTATTTT. Its protein is CASSDSWGDTQYF. V gene TRBV6-4 combines with J gene TRBJ2-3; D is perhaps TRBD1 or TRBD2 (5 bases each). The germline V gene encodes CDR1 MRHNA and CDR2 SNTAGT. The V end was cut by 0 bases, the J end by 6 bases, with 7 bases between. The CDR3 runs 13 residues.

The gene calls are TRBV7-2 and TRBJ2-5; D might be TRBD1 or TRBD2, each matching 5 bases. V was trimmed by 5 bases and J by 0 bases, leaving 10 bases between them. The germline CDR1 and CDR2 sequences are SGHTA and FQGNSA. The CDR3 is 14 amino acids. The CDR3 reads CASSDGAYQETQYF. DNA for the CDR3: TGTGCCAGCAGCGACGGGGCGTACCAAGAGACCCAGTACTTC.

This chain links TRBV5-1 with TRBJ2-1; possible D gene TRBD2, 7 bases. Germline lookup yields CDR1 SGHRS and CDR2 YFSETQ. This CDR3 has 17 residues. V dropped 0 bases and J dropped 7 bases, with 20 bases sitting between them. For the CDR3, the DNA is TGCGCCAGCAGCTTGGTTATAACGGCGGGGGCCGGAAATGAGCAGTTCTTC. The encoded protein is CASSLVITAGAGNEQFF.

As to this clone: One end of the junction varies from germline; a read error may be responsible. This chain joins TRBV7-2 and TRBJ1-2, with a weak D call TRBD1 (5 bases). Germline CDR1 is SGHTA and CDR2 is FQGNSA. The CDR3 covers 13 residues. This CDR3 reads CASTLGDFYGYTF. CDR3 nucleotide sequence: TGTGCCAGCACCTTAGGGGATTTCTATGGCTACACCTTC.

The genes are TRBV19 and TRBJ1-2; TRBD1 aligns across 7 bases. The ends lost 5 bases at V and 5 bases at J; junction bases unmatched: 11. CDR3 length equals 15 residues. The germline CDR1 and CDR2 sequences are LNHDA and SQIVND (reference sequence). The CDR3 DNA follows: TGTGCCAGTAGTGACCCGGCGGGGACAGAATATGGCTACACCTTC. The encoded protein is CASSDPAGTEYGYTF.

A single count supports this clone. This chain connects TRBV4-2 to TRBJ2-5, with a possible D match to TRBD2 (5 bases). Germline V CDR1 and CDR2: LGHNA, YNFKEQ. Between the trimmed V and J ends, which lost 3 bases and 4 bases, there was a span of 15 bases. This CDR3 has 15 amino acids. The CDR3 sequence: CASSQNILGGETQYF. The CDR3 coding sequence is TGTGCCAGCAGCCAGAATATACTAGGAGGAGAGACCCAGTACTTC.

This clone came up once. The V and J genes are TRBV30 and TRBJ2-3, with a weak D call TRBD2 (6 bases). From germline, CDR1 is GTSNPN and CDR2 SVGIG (reference sequence). The CDR3 has 16 amino acids. V was cut by 1 base and J by 2 bases, with 16 bases left in between. DNA for the CDR3: TGTGCCTGGAGTGCGGGACTCCTTCGCGACACAGATACGCAGTATTTT. Amino acid sequence: CAWSAGLLRDTDTQYF.

V usage is TRBV5-1 and J usage is TRBJ2-7; D is uncertain. Trimming removed 3 bases from V and 6 bases from J, with 10 bases in between. CDR3 length: 12 residues. CDR1 is SGHRS and CDR2 is YFSETQ in the germline V gene. The CDR3 is CASSYEVSEQYF. In nucleotides, the CDR3 is TGCGCCAGCAGCTACGAGGTCAGCGAGCAGTACTTC.

V and J are TRBV6-5 and TRBJ2-7, with D perhaps assigned TRBD1 or TRBD2 (5 bases each). Germline V gives CDR1 MNHEY, CDR2 SVGAGI. Trimming stripped 5 bases from V and 3 bases from J, with 11 bases between. The CDR3 runs to 13 residues. The DNA for the CDR3 is TGTGCCAGCAGTCGGGACCGCAACTACGAGCAGTACTTC. This translates into CASSRDRNYEQYF.

V and J are TRBV20-1 and TRBJ1-3; D remains ambiguous. The length of the CDR3 is 11 residues. From germline, CDR1 is DFQATT and CDR2 SNEGSKA (reference sequence). V was cut by 1 base and J by 6 bases, with 4 bases left in between. CDR3 sequence: CSARGTNTIYF. The CDR3 DNA reads as TGCAGTGCTAGAGGGACAAACACCATATATTTT.

V usage is TRBV6-1 and J usage is TRBJ2-1; D may be TRBD2 (6 bases). The CDR3 covers 15 residues. V gave up 7 bases and J gave up 4 bases, with 17 bases separating them. Germline V gives CDR1 MNHNS, CDR2 SASEGT. CDR3 DNA sequence: TGTGCCAGCACAATTACTGCGGGGACTTACAATGAGCAGTTCTTC. It encodes CASTITAGTYNEQFF.

This rearrangement joins TRBV9 to TRBJ2-4; D gene unclear. The germline gives CDR1 SGDLS, CDR2 YYNGEE. The CDR3 contains 14 residues. Deletions cut 2 bases from V and 8 bases from J, with 14 bases between. In nucleotides, the CDR3 is TGTGCCAGCAGCGTTGAACCTATTGGGGACATTCAGTACTTC. Residues: CASSVEPIGDIQYF.

The chain recombines TRBV5-8 with TRBJ1-5; D might be TRBD1 (6 bases). Germline values: CDR1 SGHTS, CDR2 YDEGEE. The CDR3 runs to 17 residues. V was pared by 4 bases and J by 1 base, with 18 bases between. CDR3 sequence: CASSKGPGGASNQPQHF. The CDR3 nucleotides are TGTGCCAGCAGCAAAGGTCCTGGGGGGGCCAGCAATCAGCCCCAGCATTTT.

V and J are TRBV4-2 and TRBJ1-5, with 7 bases identical to TRBD1. V gave up 4 bases and J gave up 7 bases; unmatched junction bases: 13. The germline V gene encodes CDR1 LGHNA and CDR2 YNFKEQ. The CDR3 totals 16 residues. This CDR3 reads CASSPARQGWGQPQHF. CDR3 nucleotide sequence: TGTGCCAGCAGCCCCGCCCGACAGGGTTGGGGGCAGCCCCAGCATTTT.

The CDR3 sequence: CASSREGSPLHF. CDR3 in DNA: TGTGCCAGTAGTAGAGAGGGTTCACCCCTCCACTTT. The V and J genes are TRBV19 and TRBJ1-6; D remains ambiguous. The CDR3 runs to 12 residues. V was clipped by 4 bases and J by 9 bases, with 7 bases between them. CDR1 is LNHDA, CDR2 SQIVND, per germline (reference sequence).

This clone showed up just once. The genes are TRBV11-2 and TRBJ2-2; 9 bases match TRBD1. In germline, CDR1 is SGHAT, CDR2 FQNNGV. The CDR3 has 14 residues. Losses at the gene ends were 6 bases for V and 5 bases for J; bases not matched to a gene: 4. The CDR3 sequence: CASRGGQGTGELFF. The CDR3 coding sequence is TGTGCCAGCAGGGGGGGACAGGGAACCGGGGAGCTGTTTTTT.

The chain carries TRBV7-2 and TRBJ1-6; D call uncertain. CDR3 length: 16 residues. Trimming took 4 bases from V and 8 from J, leaving 18 bases between them. From germline, CDR1 is SGHTA and CDR2 FQGNSA. CDR3 DNA: TGTGCCAGCAGCTCGCTAGTCCGATCCGCGGATTCACCCCTCCACTTT. Translating it yields CASSSLVRSADSPLHF.

The genes are TRBV29-1 and TRBJ2-7, with 12 bases matching TRBD1. Germline CDR1 is SQVTM and CDR2 is ANQGSEA. CDR3 size: 13 residues. The J segment lost 7 bases and the V segment lost 7 bases, leaving 8 bases of the junction unmatched. The CDR3 region is CSARDRGLGEQYF. Here the CDR3 DNA reads TGCAGCGCGAGGGACAGGGGGCTCGGAGAGCAGTACTTC.

J is TRBJ2-1 and V is TRBV6-1; 7 bases align to TRBD2. The CDR3 runs to 15 residues. With 7 bases clipped from V and 0 bases from J, the junction kept 6 bases outside the gene matches. Looked up from germline, CDR1 is MNHNS and CDR2 is SASEGT. CDR3 DNA sequence: TGTGCCAGCAATATCGGGGGGAGCTCCTACAATGAGCAGTTCTTC. Translating gives CASNIGGSSYNEQFF.

This chain links TRBV7-2 with TRBJ2-7; D is ambiguous. Germline V gene data show CDR1 as SGHTA and CDR2 as FQGNSA. This CDR3 comprises 13 residues. V was cut by 3 bases and J by 0 bases, with 6 bases left in between. The CDR3 region is CASSFGDSYEQYF. CDR3 coding DNA: TGTGCCAGCAGCTTTGGGGACTCCTACGAGCAGTACTTC.

This chain joins TRBV11-2 and TRBJ2-1; D uncertain. From germline, CDR1 is SGHAT and CDR2 FQNNGV. V shed 8 bases and J shed 0 bases, with 17 bases lying between them. The CDR3 spans 16 residues. The DNA of the CDR3 is TGTGCCAGCGCAGCAGCCCGGGCTAGCTCCTACAATGAGCAGTTCTTC. It is translated as CASAAARASSYNEQFF.

This rearrangement joins TRBV2 to TRBJ1-3; D is unresolved. Germline lookup yields CDR1 SNHLY and CDR2 FYNNEI. The V end was cut by 2 bases, the J end by 4 bases, with 9 bases between. This CDR3 is built from 14 residues. For the CDR3, the DNA is TGTGCCAGCAGTGAATCTCCAGAAGGAAACACCATATATTTT. Protein sequence: CASSESPEGNTIYF.

This sequence joins TRBV7-2 and TRBJ2-3; D ambiguous. Germline V gene lookup returns CDR1 SGHTA and CDR2 FQGNSA. CDR3 size: 12 residues. Trimming took 5 bases from V and 3 from J, leaving 6 bases between them. The CDR3 bases are TGTGCCAGCAGCGCACCTACAGATACGCAGTATTTT. Translation: CASSAPTDTQYF.

The chain carries TRBV15 and TRBJ2-1; a possible D gene is TRBD2 (6 bases). With 8 bases removed from V and 6 bases from J, the gap between germline ends came to 14 bases. Looked up from germline, CDR1 is LNHNV and CDR2 is YYDKDF (reference sequence). The CDR3 is 13 residues long. The CDR3 sequence is CATGRKGVNEQFF. CDR3 bases: TGTGCCACCGGGAGGAAAGGGGTCAATGAGCAGTTCTTC. The full variable domain, in which reference TRBV15 and TRBJ2-1 provide the parts outside the CDR3, is DAMVIQNPRYQVTQFGKPVTLSCSQTLNHNVMYWYQQKSSQAPKLLFHYYDKDFNNEADTPDNFQSRRPNTSFCFLDIRSPGLGDTAMYLCATGRKGVNEQFFGPGTRLTVL.

CDR3 loop: CASTILRRGEKLFF. The CDR3 DNA reads as TGTGCCAGCACTATACTTCGGCGGGGTGAAAAACTGTTTTTT. The chain has TRBV2 and TRBJ1-4; D unclear. Trimming took off 7 bases at V and 7 bases at J, with 16 bases between the two ends. Germline loops: CDR1 SNHLY, CDR2 FYNNEI. This CDR3 is built from 14 residues.

The CDR3 DNA reads TGCGCCAGCAGCTTGGTAGGTGACTATAATTCACCCCTCCACTTT. Translated: CASSLVGDYNSPLHF. J is TRBJ1-6 and V is TRBV5-1, with D unclear. Deletions cut 0 bases from V and 3 bases from J, with 7 bases between. The CDR3 covers 15 residues. From germline, CDR1 is SGHRS and CDR2 YFSETQ.